These 25 T cell receptor beta chains were all obtained from the same sample, sequenced in a study of CXCR3-negative and CXCR3-positive naive CD8 T cells. 5' RACE with UMI labels generated the TRB cDNA libraries. TCRdb processed the 5' RACE reads again and assigns one entry to each CDR3 protein, with no DNA. The sample totals 65,000 to 75,000 distinct CDR3 sequences; its top ten clones hold about 1.5%. Sample: naive CXCR3- CD8+ T cells from blood. The subset: CD45RO-CCR7+CD27+CD95- naive CD8+ T cells lacking CXCR3 (TNR3-). The receptors stem from a human donor in good health. Some clones in this sample may be carry-over from other donors' samples.

The chain employs TRBV7-6 and TRBJ2-5; TCRdb designates TRBD2, a call that cannot be tested without DNA. Germline CDR1 and CDR2: SGHVS and FNYEAQ. The CDR3 extends over 13 amino acids. This CDR3 reads CASSTRFSETQYF.

Here the CDR3 reads CASSDITGGSYEQYF. The genes are TRBV10-1 and TRBJ2-7; TCRdb's D call, TRBD1, is unchecked because there is no DNA. Germline CDR1 reads WNHNN; CDR2 reads SYGVQD (reference sequence). This CDR3 region has 15 residues.

The chain uses TRBV29-1 and TRBJ1-2; TCRdb designates TRBD1, a call that cannot be tested without DNA. CDR3 size: 11 residues. CDR1 and CDR2 from the germline V gene are SQVTM and ANQGSEA. This chain's CDR3 is CSVPGTDGYTF.

The chain recombines TRBV3-1 with TRBJ2-5; TCRdb gives TRBD2 as the D gene, but with no DNA this cannot be confirmed. Germline CDR1 reads LGHDT; CDR2 reads YNNKEL (reference sequence). This CDR3 has 15 amino acids. The CDR3 here is CASSPGLAGEETQYF.

The chain employs TRBV29-1 and TRBJ2-1; the TCRdb D gene call, TRBD1, has no DNA to confirm it. The germline V gene has CDR1 SQVTM and CDR2 ANQGSEA. CDR3 size: 13 residues. CDR3 sequence: CSVRDKSYNEQFF.

The chain is built from TRBV7-9 and TRBJ2-7. Germline values: CDR1 SEHNR, CDR2 FQNEAQ (reference sequence). The CDR3 runs 13 residues. CDR3 in amino acids: CASSRRSSYEQYF.

The rearrangement joins TRBV28 to TRBJ2-3; TCRdb's D gene call, TRBD2, goes unchecked for lack of DNA. Germline lookup yields CDR1 MDHEN and CDR2 SYDVKM. The length of the CDR3 is 13 residues. The CDR3 is CASALAGGDTQYF.

This chain links TRBV15 with TRBJ2-5; TCRdb names TRBD2, which stays unverified in the absence of DNA. The CDR3 totals 15 residues. Per the germline V gene, CDR1 is LNHNV and CDR2 is YYDKDF (reference sequence). The CDR3 is CATSIAGVAGETQYF.

This sequence joins TRBV5-6 and TRBJ2-1. CDR3 length: 13 residues. Germline values: CDR1 SGHDT, CDR2 YYEEEE. CDR3 amino acids: CATSLSSYNEQFF.

The chain uses TRBV14 and TRBJ2-1; TCRdb names TRBD2, which stays unverified in the absence of DNA. Germline-derived CDR1 and CDR2 are SGHDN and FVKESK. This CDR3 contains 15 residues. The CDR3 region is CASSPERGGNNEQFF. The complete variable domain, with remaining parts taken from reference TRBV14 and TRBJ2-1, reads EAGVTQFPSHSVIEKGQTVTLRCDPISGHDNLYWYRRVMGKEIKFLLHFVKESKQDESGMPNNRFLAERTGGTYSTLKVQPAELEDSGVYFCASSPERGGNNEQFFGPGTRLTVL.

This sequence joins TRBV30 and TRBJ2-7; TCRdb's D call, TRBD1, is unchecked because there is no DNA. The CDR3 covers 13 residues. Germline-derived CDR1 and CDR2 are GTSNPN and SVGIG (reference sequence). The CDR3 sequence is CAGRDRGSYEQYF. The whole variable domain, remainder taken from reference TRBV30 and TRBJ2-7, is SQTIHQWPATLVQPVGSPLSLECTVEGTSNPNLYWYRQAAGRGLQLLFYSVGIGQISSEVPQNLSASRPQDRQFILSSKKLLLSDSGFYLCAGRDRGSYEQYFGPGTRLTVT.

The J gene is TRBJ2-2, the V gene TRBV30. The V gene's germline CDR1 is GTSNPN and CDR2 SVGIG (reference sequence). The length of the CDR3 is 15 residues. The CDR3: CAWSRRELTTGELFF. Combining the CDR3 with reference TRBV30 and TRBJ2-2 gives the whole variable domain SQTIHQWPATLVQPVGSPLSLECTVEGTSNPNLYWYRQAAGRGLQLLFYSVGIGQISSEVPQNLSASRPQDRQFILSSKKLLLSDSGFYLCAWSRRELTTGELFFGEGSRLTVL.

The chain carries TRBV6-6 and TRBJ2-2. The CDR3 spans 14 residues. Per the germline V gene, CDR1 is MNHNY and CDR2 is SVGAGI (reference sequence). The CDR3 is CASSPVANTGELFF.

The chain has TRBV7-9 and TRBJ2-1; the TCRdb D gene call, TRBD1, has no DNA to confirm it. The CDR3 is made up of 14 amino acids. Germline values: CDR1 SEHNR, CDR2 FQNEAQ (reference sequence). This CDR3 reads CASSHDWGENEQFF.

V gene TRBV27 combines with J gene TRBJ2-7; checking the TCRdb D call of TRBD2 is not possible without DNA. Germline V gene data show CDR1 as MNHEY and CDR2 as SMNVEV (reference sequence). The CDR3 loop spans 15 amino acids. CDR3 region: CASSLWVSAVGEQYF.

This chain links TRBV7-9 with TRBJ2-7; TCRdb selects TRBD2, and the lack of DNA leaves this call unchecked. This CDR3 is built from 15 residues. Germline assignment: CDR1 SEHNR and CDR2 FQNEAQ (reference sequence). The CDR3 region is CASSTDFYASGEQYF.

The rearrangement uses TRBV7-2 and TRBJ2-7; TCRdb's assignment of TRBD2 cannot be checked, as there is no DNA. Germline V gene sequence: CDR1 SGHTA, CDR2 FQGNSA. The CDR3 covers 14 residues. This CDR3 is CASSLASGGSEQYF.

This chain joins TRBV27 and TRBJ2-7. CDR3 length: 15 residues. Germline loops: CDR1 MNHEY, CDR2 SMNVEV (reference sequence). CDR3 sequence: CASSLFAPGLYEQYF.

The rearrangement uses TRBV29-1 and TRBJ1-2. This CDR3 has 14 amino acids. Germline V CDR1 and CDR2: SQVTM, ANQGSEA. The CDR3 spells CSVEDSTALYGYTF.

The CDR3 loop reads CASNRGDKAFF. The chain combines TRBV7-9 with TRBJ1-1; the TCRdb D gene call, TRBD1, has no DNA to confirm it. CDR3 length equals 11 residues. Germline CDR1 reads SEHNR; CDR2 reads FQNEAQ (reference sequence).

CDR3 loop: CASSSNSRWAYGYTF. The gene calls are TRBV28 and TRBJ1-2; TCRdb picks TRBD1, but there is no DNA to check that call. CDR3 size: 15 residues. The germline CDR1 and CDR2 sequences are MDHEN and SYDVKM.

This CDR3 reads CASSDKGSSYNEQFF. V gene TRBV6-4 combines with J gene TRBJ2-1. Per the germline V gene, CDR1 is MRHNA and CDR2 is SNTAGT. The CDR3 sequence is 15 residues long.

The chain is built from TRBV13 and TRBJ1-2; no DNA is available, so the TRBD1 call from TCRdb remains unchecked. The CDR3 is 14 residues long. Germline-derived CDR1 and CDR2 are PRHDT and FYEKMQ (reference sequence). The CDR3 sequence: CASSRIQGNYGYTF. The full variable domain, completed using reference TRBV13 and TRBJ1-2, is AAGVIQSPRHLIKEKRETATLKCYPIPRHDTVYWYQQGPGQDPQFLISFYEKMQSDKGSIPDRFSAQQFSDYHSELNMSSLELGDSALYFCASSRIQGNYGYTFGSGTRLTVV.

J is TRBJ2-3 and V is TRBV28; TCRdb designates TRBD2, a call that cannot be tested without DNA. Germline values: CDR1 MDHEN, CDR2 SYDVKM. This CDR3 spans 16 amino acids. CDR3 loop: CASSSLAGESTDTQYF.

The rearrangement joins TRBV27 to TRBJ2-2; TCRdb picks TRBD1, but there is no DNA to check that call. Germline V gives CDR1 MNHEY, CDR2 SMNVEV (reference sequence). CDR3 size: 13 residues. CDR3 sequence: CASSLGGPGELFF.